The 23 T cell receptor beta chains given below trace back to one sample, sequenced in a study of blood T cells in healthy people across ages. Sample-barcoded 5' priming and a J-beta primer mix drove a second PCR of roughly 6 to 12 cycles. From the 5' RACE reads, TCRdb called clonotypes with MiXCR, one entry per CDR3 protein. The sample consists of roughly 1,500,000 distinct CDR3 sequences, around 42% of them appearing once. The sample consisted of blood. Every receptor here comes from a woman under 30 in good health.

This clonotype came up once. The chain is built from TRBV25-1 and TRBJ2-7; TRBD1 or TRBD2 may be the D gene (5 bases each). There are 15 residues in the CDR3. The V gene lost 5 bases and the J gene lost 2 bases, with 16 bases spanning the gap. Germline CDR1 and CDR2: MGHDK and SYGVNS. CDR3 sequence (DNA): TGTGCCAGCAGTAAGGGCGCCTCGGGGCCCTACGAGCAGTACTTC. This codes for CASSKGASGPYEQYF.

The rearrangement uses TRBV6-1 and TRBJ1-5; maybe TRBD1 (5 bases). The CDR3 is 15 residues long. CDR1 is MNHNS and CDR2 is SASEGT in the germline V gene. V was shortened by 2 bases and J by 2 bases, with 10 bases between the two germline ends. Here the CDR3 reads CASSEQGVRNQPQHF. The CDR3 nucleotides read TGTGCCAGCAGTGAACAGGGTGTGCGCAATCAGCCCCAGCATTTT.

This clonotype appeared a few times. The CDR3 nucleotides are TGTGCCAGCAGGAGGGACGGACCCTACGAGCAGTACTTC. This translates into CASRRDGPYEQYF. The gene calls are TRBV6-1 and TRBJ2-7; tentatively, D is TRBD1 or TRBD2 (5 bases each). CDR3 length: 13 residues. Trimming took off 6 bases at V and 2 bases at J, with 11 bases between the two ends. In germline, CDR1 is MNHNS, CDR2 SASEGT.

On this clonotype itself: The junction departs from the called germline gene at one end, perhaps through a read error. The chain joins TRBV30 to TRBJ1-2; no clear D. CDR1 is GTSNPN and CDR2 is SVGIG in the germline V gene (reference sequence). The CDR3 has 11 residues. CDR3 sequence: CAGSGGGRYTF. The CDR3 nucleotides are TGTGCCGGGAGTGGAGGTGGAAGGTACACCTTC.

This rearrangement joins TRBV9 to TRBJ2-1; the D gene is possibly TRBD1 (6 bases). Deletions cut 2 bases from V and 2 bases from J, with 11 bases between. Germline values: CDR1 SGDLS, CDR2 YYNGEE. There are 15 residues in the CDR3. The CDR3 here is CASSVSGTPYNEQFF. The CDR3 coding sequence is TGTGCCAGCAGCGTGTCCGGGACACCCTACAATGAGCAGTTCTTC.

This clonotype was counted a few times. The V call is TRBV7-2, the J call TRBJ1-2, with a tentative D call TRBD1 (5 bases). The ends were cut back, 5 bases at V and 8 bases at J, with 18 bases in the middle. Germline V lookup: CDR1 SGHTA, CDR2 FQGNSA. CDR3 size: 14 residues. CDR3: CASSRPGRGWGYTF. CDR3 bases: TGTGCCAGCAGCCGTCCGGGACGAGGATGGGGCTACACCTTC.

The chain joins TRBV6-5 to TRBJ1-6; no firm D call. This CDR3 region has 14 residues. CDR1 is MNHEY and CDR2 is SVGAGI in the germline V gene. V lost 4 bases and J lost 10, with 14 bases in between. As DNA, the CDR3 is TGTGCCAGCAGTTTGTCGCGGGTCGGGTCACCCCTCCACTTT. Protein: CASSLSRVGSPLHF.

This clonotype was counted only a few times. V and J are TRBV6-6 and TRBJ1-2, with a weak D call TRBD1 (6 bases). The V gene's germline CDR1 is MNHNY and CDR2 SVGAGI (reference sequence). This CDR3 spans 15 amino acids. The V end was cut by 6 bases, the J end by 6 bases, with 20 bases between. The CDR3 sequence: CASSSGGGLLDGYTF. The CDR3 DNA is TGTGCCAGCAGCTCCGGCGGGGGGCTTTTAGATGGCTACACCTTC.

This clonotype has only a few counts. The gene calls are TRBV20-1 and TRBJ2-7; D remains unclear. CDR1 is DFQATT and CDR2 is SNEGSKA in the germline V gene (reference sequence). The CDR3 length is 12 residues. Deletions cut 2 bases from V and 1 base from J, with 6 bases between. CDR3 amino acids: CSARQASYEQYF. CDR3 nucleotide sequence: TGCAGTGCTAGACAGGCGTCCTACGAGCAGTACTTC.

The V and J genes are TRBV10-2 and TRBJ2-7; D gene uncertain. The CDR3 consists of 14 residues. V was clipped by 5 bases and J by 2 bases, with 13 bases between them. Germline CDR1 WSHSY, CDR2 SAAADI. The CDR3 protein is CASSSSLGPYEQYF. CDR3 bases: TGCGCCAGCAGTTCGTCCCTAGGGCCCTACGAGCAGTACTTC.

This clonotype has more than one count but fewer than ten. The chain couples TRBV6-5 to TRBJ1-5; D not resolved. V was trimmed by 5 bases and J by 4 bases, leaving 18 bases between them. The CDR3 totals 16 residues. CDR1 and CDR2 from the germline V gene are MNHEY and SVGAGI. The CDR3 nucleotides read TGTGCCAGCAGTACCGACGGACTAGCGGGGAATCAGCCCCAGCATTTT. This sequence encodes CASSTDGLAGNQPQHF.

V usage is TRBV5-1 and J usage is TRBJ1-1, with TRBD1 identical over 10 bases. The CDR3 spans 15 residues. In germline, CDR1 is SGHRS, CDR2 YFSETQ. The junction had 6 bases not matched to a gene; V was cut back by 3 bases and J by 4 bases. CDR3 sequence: CASSWGTGVATEAFF. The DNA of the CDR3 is TGCGCCAGCAGCTGGGGGACAGGGGTGGCCACTGAAGCTTTCTTT.

The CDR3 bases are TGTGCCAGCAGCCAAGGAGTCGGAGGGGGGGATACGCAGTATTTT. Translating gives CASSQGVGGGDTQYF. The chain couples TRBV4-2 to TRBJ2-3; D assignment may be TRBD1 or TRBD2 (6 bases each). Looked up from germline, CDR1 is LGHNA and CDR2 is YNFKEQ. The ends were cut back, 1 base at V and 6 bases at J, with 14 bases in the middle. This CDR3 has 15 residues.

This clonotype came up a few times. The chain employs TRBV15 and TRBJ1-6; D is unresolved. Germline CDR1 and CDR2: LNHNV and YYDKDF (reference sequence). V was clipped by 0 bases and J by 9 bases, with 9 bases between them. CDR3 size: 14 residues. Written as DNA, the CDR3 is TGTGCCACCAGCAGAGAGGTTGGGAGTTCACCCCTCCACTTT. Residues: CATSREVGSSPLHF.

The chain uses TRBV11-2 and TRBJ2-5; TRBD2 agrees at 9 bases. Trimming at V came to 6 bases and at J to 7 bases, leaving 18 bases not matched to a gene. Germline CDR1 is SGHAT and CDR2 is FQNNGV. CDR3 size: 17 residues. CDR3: CASSQDALAGLERTQYF. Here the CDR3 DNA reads TGTGCCAGCAGTCAAGATGCACTAGCGGGTCTCGAGAGGACCCAGTACTTC. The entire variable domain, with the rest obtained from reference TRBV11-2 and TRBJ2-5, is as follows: EAGVAQSPRYKIIEKRQSVAFWCNPISGHATLYWYQQILGQGPKLLIQFQNNGVVDDSQLPKDRFSAERLKGVDSTLKIQPAKLEDSAVYLCASSQDALAGLERTQYFGPGTRLLVL.

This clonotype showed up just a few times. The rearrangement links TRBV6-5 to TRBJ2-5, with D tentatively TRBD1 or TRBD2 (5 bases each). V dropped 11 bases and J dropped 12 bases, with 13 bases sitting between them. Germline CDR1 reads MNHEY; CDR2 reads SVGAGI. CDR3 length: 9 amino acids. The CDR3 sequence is CAAGTPEYF. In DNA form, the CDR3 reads TGTGCCGCAGGGACCCCTGAGTACTTC.

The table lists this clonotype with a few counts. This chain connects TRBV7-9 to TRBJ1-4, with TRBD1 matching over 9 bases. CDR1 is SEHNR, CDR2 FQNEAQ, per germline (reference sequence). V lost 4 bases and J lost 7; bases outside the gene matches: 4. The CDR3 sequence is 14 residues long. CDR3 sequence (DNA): TGTGCCAGCAGCTCCGGGGACAGGGTTGAAAAACTGTTTTTT. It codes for CASSSGDRVEKLFF.

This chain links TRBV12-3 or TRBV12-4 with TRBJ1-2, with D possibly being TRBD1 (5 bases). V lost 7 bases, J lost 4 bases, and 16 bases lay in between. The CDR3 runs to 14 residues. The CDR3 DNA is TGTGCCAGCACCTCAACGGGGGTTGTCTATGGCTACACCTTC. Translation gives CASTSTGVVYGYTF.

CDR3 loop: CASSPLGRKEETQYF. The CDR3 coding sequence is TGTGCCAGCAGCCCCCTGGGTAGGAAAGAAGAGACCCAGTACTTC. The V and J genes are TRBV6-5 and TRBJ2-5; D gene ambiguous. The CDR3 length is 15 residues. Germline V CDR1 and CDR2: MNHEY, SVGAGI. Trimming stripped 6 bases from V and 3 bases from J, with 17 bases between.

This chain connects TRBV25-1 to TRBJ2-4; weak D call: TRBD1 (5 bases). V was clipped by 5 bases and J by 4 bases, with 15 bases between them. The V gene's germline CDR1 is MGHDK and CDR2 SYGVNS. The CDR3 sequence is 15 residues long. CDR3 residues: CASSSQGLRKNIQYF. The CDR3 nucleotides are TGTGCCAGCAGTTCTCAGGGATTAAGGAAAAACATTCAGTACTTC.

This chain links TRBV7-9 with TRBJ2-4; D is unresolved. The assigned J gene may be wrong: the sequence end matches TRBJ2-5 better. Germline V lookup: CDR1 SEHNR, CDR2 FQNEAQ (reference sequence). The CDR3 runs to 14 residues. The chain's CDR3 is CASSLVSGRETQYF. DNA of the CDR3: TGTGCCAGCAGCTTAGTCTCCGGACGAGAGACCCAGTACTTC.

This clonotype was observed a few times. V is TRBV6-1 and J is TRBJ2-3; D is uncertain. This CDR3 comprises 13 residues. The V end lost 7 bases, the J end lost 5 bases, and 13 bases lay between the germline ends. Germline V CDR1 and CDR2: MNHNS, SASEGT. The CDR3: CASTRMVGDTQYF. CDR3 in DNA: TGTGCCAGCACCCGGATGGTAGGAGATACGCAGTATTTT.

The CDR3 bases are TGCGCCAGCAGACTAGCGGGAGAACGGTACGAGCAGTACTTC. Translated: CASRLAGERYEQYF. The rearrangement uses TRBV5-1 and TRBJ2-7; the match to TRBD2 covers 11 bases. This CDR3 region has 14 residues. CDR1 and CDR2 (germline): SGHRS, YFSETQ. Trimming removed 5 bases from V and 4 bases from J; junction bases left unmatched: 5.